The rows below give T cell receptor beta chains drawn from one sample of a study of cytotoxic CD8 clonotypes in ibrutinib-treated CLL. The protocol was immunoSEQ multiplex PCR, while the TCRdb copy is restricted to in-frame clones and leaves out a portion. The sample gives more than 200,000 clones, around 70% of which show up once; 5.9% is in the top ten. The specimen was PBMCs, collected after 12 months of ibrutinib treatment. The receptor source for this set is a human donor with chronic lymphocytic leukemia. Both conserved end residues are part of each CDR3. The D gene is left open where the match is weak. Only part of the rows carry a size: once, few, many, or a class if the clone is expanded.

j_gene | v_gene | len | abundance | d_gene | CDR3aa | CDR3nt
TRBJ1-1 | TRBV30 | 14 | NA | NA | CAWGAGRRNTEAFF | TGTGCCTGGGGAGCAGGACGGAGGAACACTGAAGCTTTCTTT
TRBJ1-2 | TRBV7-2 | 16 | once | NA | CASSLVGGRASYGYTF | TGTGCCAGCAGCTTAGTGGGGGGCAGGGCCAGCTATGGCTACACCTTC
TRBJ1-5 | TRBV2 | 16 | few | NA | CASSVSRPARNQPQHF | TGTGCCAGCAGTGTTTCCCGACCGGCCCGCAATCAGCCCCAGCATTTT
TRBJ1-2 | TRBV7-9 | 15 | NA | TRBD1 | CASSRTGVKNYGYTF | TGTGCCAGCAGCAGGACAGGGGTCAAGAACTATGGCTACACCTTC
TRBJ2-6 | TRBV6-1 | 13 | NA | NA | CASRDSGANVLTF | TGTGCCAGCAGGGACTCTGGGGCCAACGTCCTGACTTTC
TRBJ1-1 | TRBV6-6 | 14 | NA | TRBD1 | CASSYGTANTEAFF | TGTGCCAGCAGTTACGGGACAGCTAACACTGAAGCTTTCTTT
TRBJ1-5 | TRBV29-1 | 14 | NA | TRBD1 | CSVRQGRRNQPQHF | TGCAGCGTTCGACAGGGTAGGCGCAATCAGCCCCAGCATTTT
TRBJ1-4 | TRBV6-5 | 16 | NA | NA | CASSYGYGRGNEKLFF | TGTGCCAGCAGTTACGGATATGGCAGGGGAAATGAAAAACTGTTTTTT
TRBJ2-1 | TRBV9 | 17 | NA | NA | CASSVAPPRGTYNEQFF | TGTGCCAGCAGCGTAGCCCCCCCGCGGGGTACCTACAATGAGCAGTTCTTC
TRBJ2-5 | TRBV5-1 | 13 | NA | NA | CASSLSYQETQYF | TGCGCCAGCAGCTTGTCGTACCAAGAGACCCAGTACTTC
TRBJ1-5 | TRBV25-1 | 15 | NA | NA | CASSEFWDSNQPQHF | TGTGCCAGCAGTGAATTTTGGGATAGCAATCAGCCCCAGCATTTT
TRBJ2-6 | TRBV7-6 | 13 | NA | NA | CAGRGTGANVLTF | TGTGCAGGGCGGGGAACTGGGGCCAACGTCCTGACTTTC
TRBJ1-5 | TRBV7-2 | 13 | NA | NA | CASSLAVYQPQHF | TGTGCCAGCAGCTTAGCGGTTTATCAGCCCCAGCATTTT
TRBJ1-5 | TRBV30 | 12 | NA | NA | CACSLGRQPQHF | TGTGCCTGTTCTCTTGGGCGTCAGCCCCAGCATTTT
TRBJ1-5 | TRBV27 | 15 | once | NA | CASSLLGGLNQPQHF | TGTGCCAGCAGTCTCCTCGGGGGACTCAATCAGCCCCAGCATTTT